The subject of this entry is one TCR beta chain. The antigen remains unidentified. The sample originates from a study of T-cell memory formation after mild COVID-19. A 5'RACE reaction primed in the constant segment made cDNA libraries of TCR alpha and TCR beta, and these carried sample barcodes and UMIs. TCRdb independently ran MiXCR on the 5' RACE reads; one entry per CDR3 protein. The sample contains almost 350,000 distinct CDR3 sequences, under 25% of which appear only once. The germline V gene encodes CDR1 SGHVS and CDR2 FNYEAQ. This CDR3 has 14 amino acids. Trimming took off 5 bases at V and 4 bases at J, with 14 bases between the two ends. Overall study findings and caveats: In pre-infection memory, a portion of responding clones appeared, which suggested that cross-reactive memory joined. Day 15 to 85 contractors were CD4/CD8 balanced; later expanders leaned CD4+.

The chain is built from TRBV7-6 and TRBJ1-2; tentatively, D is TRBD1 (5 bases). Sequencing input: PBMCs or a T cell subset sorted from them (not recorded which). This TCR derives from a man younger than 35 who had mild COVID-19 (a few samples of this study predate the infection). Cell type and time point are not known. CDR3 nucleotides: TGTGCCAGCAGCCGGGGGTGGGATGCCTATGGCTACACCTTC. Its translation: CASSRGWDAYGYTF.